The rows below give T cell receptor beta chains drawn from one sample of a study of shared clonotypes between healthy human individuals. Profiling relied on immunoSEQ multiplex PCR, and the TCRdb table lists in-frame clones only, not all of them. Of a few million clones listed, around 93% are singletons. The sample taken for sequencing was naive CD4+ T cells from PBMCs. The receptors were sampled from a man younger than 35 in good health. Some clones in this sample may be carry-over from other donors' samples. Each CDR3 is given with its conserved first and last residue. A D gene is named only where the DNA matches it firmly. The listing skips clone size in some rows; elsewhere it reads once, few, many or a size class.

clone_size: NA; d_call: TRBD1; cdr3_length: 15; v_call: TRBV19; j_call: TRBJ2-7; cdr3_nt: TGTGCCAGTAGGGGAGAACGCCGGGACAGCTACGAGCAGTACTTC; cdr3_aa: CASRGERRDSYEQYF
clone_size: NA; d_call: NA; cdr3_length: 13; v_call: TRBV10-1; j_call: TRBJ1-4; cdr3_nt: TGCGCCAGCCGACCCGGACCTAATGAAAAACTGTTTTTT; cdr3_aa: CASRPGPNEKLFF
clone_size: NA; d_call: NA; cdr3_length: 15; v_call: TRBV11-2; j_call: TRBJ1-4; cdr3_nt: TGTGCCAGCAGCCCCACTCGGGGGAGGGTCGAAAAACTGTTTTTT; cdr3_aa: CASSPTRGRVEKLFF
clone_size: NA; d_call: NA; cdr3_length: 16; v_call: TRBV18; j_call: TRBJ1-2; cdr3_nt: TGTGCCAGCTCCCCCACAGGGTCCTCGACTAACTATGGCTACACCTTC; cdr3_aa: CASSPTGSSTNYGYTF
clone_size: NA; d_call: NA; cdr3_length: 15; v_call: TRBV9; j_call: TRBJ2-2; cdr3_nt: TGTGCCAGCAGCGTAGAGGGGGTGGGCACCGGGGAGCTGTTTTTT; cdr3_aa: CASSVEGVGTGELFF
clone_size: NA; d_call: TRBD1; cdr3_length: 16; v_call: TRBV5-6; j_call: TRBJ2-3; cdr3_nt: TGTGCCAGCAGCTTGACCCGGGACAGGACAACAGATACGCAGTATTTT; cdr3_aa: CASSLTRDRTTDTQYF
clone_size: NA; d_call: TRBD1; cdr3_length: 14; v_call: TRBV19; j_call: TRBJ2-7; cdr3_nt: TGTGCCAGTACCACGACAGGGACCTCCTACGAGCAGTACTTC; cdr3_aa: CASTTTGTSYEQYF
clone_size: NA; d_call: TRBD2; cdr3_length: 16; v_call: TRBV15; j_call: TRBJ2-1; cdr3_nt: TGTGCCACCAGCAGAGATATGCGGGAGTATTGGAATGAGCAGTTCTTC; cdr3_aa: CATSRDMREYWNEQFF
clone_size: NA; d_call: NA; cdr3_length: 15; v_call: TRBV6-5; j_call: TRBJ1-4; cdr3_nt: TGTGCCAGCAGTACCGGACCCTTACCGGCGGGAAAACTGTTTTTT; cdr3_aa: CASSTGPLPAGKLFF
clone_size: NA; d_call: TRBD2; cdr3_length: 16; v_call: TRBV15; j_call: TRBJ2-3; cdr3_nt: TGTGCCACCAGCAAGGGTCTAGCGGGGACGACAGATACGCAGTATTTT; cdr3_aa: CATSKGLAGTTDTQYF
clone_size: NA; d_call: TRBD2; cdr3_length: 18; v_call: TRBV4-1; j_call: TRBJ2-3; cdr3_nt: TGCGCCAGCAGCCAAGTAAGCGGGAGGGCCCTAAGCACAGATACGCAGTATTTT; cdr3_aa: CASSQVSGRALSTDTQYF
clone_size: NA; d_call: NA; cdr3_length: 17; v_call: TRBV11-2; j_call: TRBJ1-2; cdr3_nt: TGTGCCAGCAGCTTAGCCCTCCGGGCCGAGACTAACTATGGCTACACCTTC; cdr3_aa: CASSLALRAETNYGYTF
clone_size: NA; d_call: NA; cdr3_length: 16; v_call: TRBV2; j_call: TRBJ2-2; cdr3_nt: TGTGCCAGCAGTGAAGCCGCCAGGCGGAACACCGGGGAGCTGTTTTTT; cdr3_aa: CASSEAARRNTGELFF
clone_size: NA; d_call: NA; cdr3_length: 17; v_call: TRBV19; j_call: TRBJ2-2; cdr3_nt: TGTGCCAGTACCCCCCCTCTATGGGTAGCTTCCACCGGGGAGCTGTTTTTT; cdr3_aa: CASTPPLWVASTGELFF
clone_size: once; d_call: TRBD2; cdr3_length: 14; v_call: TRBV6-5; j_call: TRBJ2-1; cdr3_nt: TGTGCCAGCAGCCTACTAGCGGTCTACAATGAGCAGTTCTTC; cdr3_aa: CASSLLAVYNEQFF
clone_size: NA; d_call: NA; cdr3_length: 16; v_call: TRBV28; j_call: TRBJ1-1; cdr3_nt: TGTGCCAGCAGTTTCTATTGGGGGCCGAGGAGCACTGAAGCTTTCTTT; cdr3_aa: CASSFYWGPRSTEAFF
clone_size: few; d_call: NA; cdr3_length: 11; v_call: TRBV28; j_call: TRBJ1-5; cdr3_nt: TGTGCCAGCAGTGCCCACGAGCCCCAGCATTTT; cdr3_aa: CASSAHEPQHF
clone_size: NA; d_call: NA; cdr3_length: 14; v_call: TRBV7-9; j_call: TRBJ1-3; cdr3_nt: TGTGCCAGCAGCTTGGCCCAGGACGGTAACACCATATATTTT; cdr3_aa: CASSLAQDGNTIYF
clone_size: NA; d_call: NA; cdr3_length: 11; v_call: TRBV20-1; j_call: TRBJ2-7; cdr3_nt: TGCAGTGCTCCGGACTCCTACGAGCAGTACTTC; cdr3_aa: CSAPDSYEQYF
clone_size: NA; d_call: NA; cdr3_length: 13; v_call: TRBV5-1; j_call: TRBJ2-1; cdr3_nt: TGCGCCAGCACTCAGAACACAGGCAATGAGCAGTTCTTC; cdr3_aa: CASTQNTGNEQFF
clone_size: NA; d_call: NA; cdr3_length: 18; v_call: TRBV11-2; j_call: TRBJ2-7; cdr3_nt: TGTGCCAGCAGCTCCTCTCGACTTCTGGCAGAGAAATCCTACGAGCAGTACTTC; cdr3_aa: CASSSSRLLAEKSYEQYF
clone_size: NA; d_call: TRBD2; cdr3_length: 17; v_call: TRBV19; j_call: TRBJ2-3; cdr3_nt: TGTGCCAGTAGTCCGGACGTTAGCGGGAGCCCGACAGATACGCAGTATTTT; cdr3_aa: CASSPDVSGSPTDTQYF
clone_size: NA; d_call: NA; cdr3_length: 13; v_call: TRBV5-1; j_call: TRBJ2-1; cdr3_nt: TGCGCCAGCAGTTTTGGGGGCTACAATGAGCAGTTCTTC; cdr3_aa: CASSFGGYNEQFF
clone_size: NA; d_call: NA; cdr3_length: 15; v_call: TRBV5-6; j_call: TRBJ1-4; cdr3_nt: TGTGCCAGCAGCTTGGGGGGGACAAAGGGTGAAAAACTGTTTTTT; cdr3_aa: CASSLGGTKGEKLFF
clone_size: NA; d_call: TRBD2; cdr3_length: 18; v_call: TRBV6-1; j_call: TRBJ2-3; cdr3_nt: TGTGCCAGCAGTGAAGCCCTACTAGCGGGAGGGCCCACAGATACGCAGTATTTT; cdr3_aa: CASSEALLAGGPTDTQYF
clone_size: NA; d_call: NA; cdr3_length: 15; v_call: TRBV11-1; j_call: TRBJ2-5; cdr3_nt: TGTGCCAGCAGGCTACTGGCAGGGGCGCGAGAGACCCAGTACTTC; cdr3_aa: CASRLLAGARETQYF
clone_size: NA; d_call: NA; cdr3_length: 15; v_call: TRBV5-1; j_call: TRBJ2-3; cdr3_nt: TGCGCCAGCAGCGGGCCCGGGACCCCCTTGGATACGCAGTATTTT; cdr3_aa: CASSGPGTPLDTQYF
clone_size: NA; d_call: TRBD2; cdr3_length: 16; v_call: TRBV7-6; j_call: TRBJ2-1; cdr3_nt: TGTGCCAGCAGCTTAAGGGGGCGGGAGGGCCATGGTGAGCAGTTCTTC; cdr3_aa: CASSLRGREGHGEQFF
clone_size: NA; d_call: TRBD1; cdr3_length: 18; v_call: TRBV19; j_call: TRBJ1-5; cdr3_nt: TGTGCCAGTCAAGTAGGCCCATTACGGGACAGGGTCAATCAGCCCCAGCATTTT; cdr3_aa: CASQVGPLRDRVNQPQHF
clone_size: NA; d_call: NA; cdr3_length: 12; v_call: TRBV7-9; j_call: TRBJ1-2; cdr3_nt: TGTGCCAGCAGCTTAGGGGCCGGTGGCTACACCTTC; cdr3_aa: CASSLGAGGYTF
clone_size: NA; d_call: TRBD1; cdr3_length: 16; v_call: TRBV5-1; j_call: TRBJ2-1; cdr3_nt: TGCGCCAGCAGCTTGGCTGCGGGACAGGGGGTCAATGAGCAGTTCTTC; cdr3_aa: CASSLAAGQGVNEQFF
clone_size: NA; d_call: NA; cdr3_length: 13; v_call: TRBV28; j_call: TRBJ1-2; cdr3_nt: TGTGCCAGCAGGTATACAGGGAACTATGGCTACACCTTC; cdr3_aa: CASRYTGNYGYTF
clone_size: NA; d_call: TRBD1; cdr3_length: 15; v_call: TRBV5-1; j_call: TRBJ1-4; cdr3_nt: TGCGCCAGCAGCTGGGGACAGGCGTTCCATGAAAAACTGTTTTTT; cdr3_aa: CASSWGQAFHEKLFF
clone_size: NA; d_call: NA; cdr3_length: 15; v_call: TRBV15; j_call: TRBJ1-3; cdr3_nt: TGTGCCACCAGCAGAGATGTCAGCTCTGGAAACACCATATATTTT; cdr3_aa: CATSRDVSSGNTIYF
clone_size: NA; d_call: NA; cdr3_length: 14; v_call: TRBV5-1; j_call: TRBJ1-2; cdr3_nt: TGCGCCAGCAGCGAGGCAGCGAACCCCTATGGCTACACCTTC; cdr3_aa: CASSEAANPYGYTF
clone_size: NA; d_call: NA; cdr3_length: 14; v_call: TRBV11-2; j_call: TRBJ1-3; cdr3_nt: TGTGCCAGCAGCTTAGGGGACATAAACCACACCATATATTTT; cdr3_aa: CASSLGDINHTIYF
clone_size: NA; d_call: TRBD1; cdr3_length: 16; v_call: TRBV10-3; j_call: TRBJ2-2; cdr3_nt: TGTGCCATCAGTGGAGGGACAGGGGGTAATACCGGGGAGCTGTTTTTT; cdr3_aa: CAISGGTGGNTGELFF
clone_size: NA; d_call: TRBD1; cdr3_length: 15; v_call: TRBV5-1; j_call: TRBJ2-1; cdr3_nt: TGCGCCAGCAGCCAGGGACAGCTCCCTTACAATGAGCAGTTCTTC; cdr3_aa: CASSQGQLPYNEQFF
clone_size: NA; d_call: NA; cdr3_length: 13; v_call: TRBV19; j_call: TRBJ1-2; cdr3_nt: TGTGCCAGTAGGGCCGATTCTAACTATGGCTACACCTTC; cdr3_aa: CASRADSNYGYTF
clone_size: NA; d_call: NA; cdr3_length: 14; v_call: TRBV6-5; j_call: TRBJ1-2; cdr3_nt: TGTGCCAGCAGTTACCGGGACCCCGAGGGTGGCTACACCTTC; cdr3_aa: CASSYRDPEGGYTF
clone_size: NA; d_call: NA; cdr3_length: 13; v_call: TRBV10-1; j_call: TRBJ2-7; cdr3_nt: TGCGCCAGCAGTCCCCAGGAGCCCGGGGAGCAGTACTTC; cdr3_aa: CASSPQEPGEQYF
clone_size: few; d_call: TRBD1; cdr3_length: 18; v_call: TRBV4-1; j_call: TRBJ1-5; cdr3_nt: TGCGCCAGCAGCCAAAAGACGGGACAGGGGTATAGCAATCAGCCCCAGCATTTT; cdr3_aa: CASSQKTGQGYSNQPQHF
clone_size: NA; d_call: NA; cdr3_length: 15; v_call: TRBV5-1; j_call: TRBJ2-1; cdr3_nt: TGCGCCAGCAGCTTAGGGTCAGGGTGGGACAATGAGCAGTTCTTC; cdr3_aa: CASSLGSGWDNEQFF
clone_size: NA; d_call: NA; cdr3_length: 14; v_call: TRBV18; j_call: TRBJ2-5; cdr3_nt: TGTGCCAGCTCATCCGACGCCCATGGAGAGACCCAGTACTTC; cdr3_aa: CASSSDAHGETQYF
clone_size: NA; d_call: TRBD1; cdr3_length: 16; v_call: TRBV18; j_call: TRBJ1-1; cdr3_nt: TGTGCCAGCTCACCTGCAGGGGGATTGGCTAGAACTGAAGCTTTCTTT; cdr3_aa: CASSPAGGLARTEAFF
clone_size: NA; d_call: NA; cdr3_length: 14; v_call: TRBV28; j_call: TRBJ2-7; cdr3_nt: TGTGCCAGCAGCGGAGGACCTAGCGTCTACGAGCAGTACTTC; cdr3_aa: CASSGGPSVYEQYF
clone_size: NA; d_call: NA; cdr3_length: 11; v_call: TRBV20-1; j_call: TRBJ1-1; cdr3_nt: TGCAGTGCTATCCGGGGCACTGAAGCTTTCTTT; cdr3_aa: CSAIRGTEAFF